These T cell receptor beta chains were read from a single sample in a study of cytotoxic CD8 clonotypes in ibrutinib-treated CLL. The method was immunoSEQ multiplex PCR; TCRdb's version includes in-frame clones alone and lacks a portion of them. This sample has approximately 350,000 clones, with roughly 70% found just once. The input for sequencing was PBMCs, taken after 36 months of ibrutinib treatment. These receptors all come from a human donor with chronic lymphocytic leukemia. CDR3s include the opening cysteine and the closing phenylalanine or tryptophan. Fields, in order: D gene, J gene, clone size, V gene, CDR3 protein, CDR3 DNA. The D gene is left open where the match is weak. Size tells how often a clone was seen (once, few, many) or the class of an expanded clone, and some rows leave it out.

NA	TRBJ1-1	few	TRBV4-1	CASSRSVVRTEAFF	TGCGCCAGCAGTCGATCGGTCGTGCGGACTGAAGCTTTCTTT
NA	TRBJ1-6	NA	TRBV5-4	CASSLRDPNSPLHF	TGTGCCAGCAGCCTTAGAGATCCTAATTCACCCCTCCACTTT
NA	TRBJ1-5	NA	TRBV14	CASSPGQPQHF	TGTGCCAGCAGCCCCGGTCAGCCCCAGCATTTT
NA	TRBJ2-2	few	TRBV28	CASRATGELFF	TGTGCCAGCCGGGCCACCGGGGAGCTGTTTTTT
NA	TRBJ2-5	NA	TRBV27	CASSWGVGETQYF	TGTGCCAGCAGTTGGGGGGTCGGGGAGACCCAGTACTTC
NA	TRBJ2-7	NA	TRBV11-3	CASSLSGVRGEQYF	TGTGCCAGCAGCTTATCAGGGGTTAGAGGCGAGCAGTACTTC
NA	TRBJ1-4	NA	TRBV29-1	CSVVSGANEKLFF	TGCAGCGTTGTTTCGGGGGCTAATGAAAAACTGTTTTTT
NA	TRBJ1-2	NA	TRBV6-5	CASSRSRWSNYGYTF	TGTGCCAGCAGTCGAAGCCGCTGGAGTAACTATGGCTACACCTTC
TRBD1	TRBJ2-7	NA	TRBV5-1	CASSHGQGWLYEQYF	TGCGCCAGCAGCCATGGACAGGGATGGCTTTACGAGCAGTACTTC
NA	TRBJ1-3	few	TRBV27	CASSLSGSGNTIYF	TGTGCCAGCAGTTTATCGGGGTCTGGAAACACCATATATTTT
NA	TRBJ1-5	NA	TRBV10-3	CAISEYVGNQPQHF	TGTGCCATCAGTGAATATGTGGGCAATCAGCCCCAGCATTTT
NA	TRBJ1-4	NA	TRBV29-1	CSVSAAATNEKLFF	TGCAGCGTTTCGGCCGCTGCAACTAATGAAAAACTGTTTTTT
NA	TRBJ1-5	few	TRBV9	CASSVAPTQPQHF	TGTGCCAGCAGCGTAGCCCCCACTCAGCCCCAGCATTTT
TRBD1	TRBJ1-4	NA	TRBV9	CASSARTGESEKLFF	TGTGCCAGCAGCGCCCGGACAGGGGAAAGTGAAAAACTGTTTTTT
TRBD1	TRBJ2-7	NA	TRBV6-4	CASSEYRGSEQYF	TGTGCCAGCAGTGAGTACAGGGGGAGCGAGCAGTACTTC
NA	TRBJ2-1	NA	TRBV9	CASSPQGGQGYNEQFF	TGTGCCAGCAGCCCCCAAGGCGGACAAGGGTACAATGAGCAGTTCTTC
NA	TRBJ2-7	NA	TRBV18	CASSPTVYEQYF	TGTGCCAGCTCACCGACAGTTTACGAGCAGTACTTC
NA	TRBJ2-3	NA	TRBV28	CASSSLTSTGRPDTQYF	TGTGCCAGCAGTTCCCTTACCTCGACAGGGAGGCCAGATACGCAGTATTTT
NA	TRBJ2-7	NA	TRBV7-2	CASSLYRGQSSYEQYF	TGTGCCAGCAGCTTATATCGAGGGCAGAGCTCCTACGAGCAGTACTTC
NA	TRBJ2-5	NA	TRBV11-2	CASSLVRGETQYF	TGTGCCAGCAGCTTAGTTCGTGGAGAGACCCAGTACTTC
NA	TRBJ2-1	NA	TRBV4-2	CASSQAGLLGSLDNEQFF	TGTGCCAGCAGCCAAGCCGGGCTCCTGGGAAGCCTCGACAATGAGCAGTTCTTC
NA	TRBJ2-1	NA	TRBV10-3	CAISEDGSSYNEQFF	TGTGCCATCAGTGAAGACGGATCATCCTACAATGAGCAGTTCTTC
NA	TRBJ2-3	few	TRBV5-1	CASSFGTARHLADTQYF	TGCGCCAGCAGCTTCGGGACGGCCCGACACCTTGCAGATACGCAGTATTTT
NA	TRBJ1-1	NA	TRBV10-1	CASSEWGRTFF	TGCGCCAGCAGTGAGTGGGGAAGGACTTTCTTT
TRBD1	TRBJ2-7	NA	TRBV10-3	CAISLGTGGPYEQYF	TGTGCCATCAGCCTCGGGACAGGGGGCCCCTACGAGCAGTACTTC
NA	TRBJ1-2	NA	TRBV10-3	CAIREDSTLYGYTF	TGTGCCATCAGAGAGGACAGTACATTGTATGGCTACACCTTC
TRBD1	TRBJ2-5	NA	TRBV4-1	CASSQTGVGETQYF	TGCGCCAGCAGCCAGACAGGGGTCGGGGAGACCCAGTACTTC